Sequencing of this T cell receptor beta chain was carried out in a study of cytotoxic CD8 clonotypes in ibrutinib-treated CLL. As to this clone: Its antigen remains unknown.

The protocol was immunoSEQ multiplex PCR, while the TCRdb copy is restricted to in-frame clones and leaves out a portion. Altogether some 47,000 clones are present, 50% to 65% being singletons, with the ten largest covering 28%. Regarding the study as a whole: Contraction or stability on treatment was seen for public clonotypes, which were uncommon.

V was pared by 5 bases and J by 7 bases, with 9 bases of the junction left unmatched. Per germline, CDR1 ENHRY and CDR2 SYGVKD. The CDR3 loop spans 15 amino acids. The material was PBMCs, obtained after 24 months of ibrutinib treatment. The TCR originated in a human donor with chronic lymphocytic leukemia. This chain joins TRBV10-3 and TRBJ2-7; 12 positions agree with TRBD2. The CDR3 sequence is CAISLGTSGPGEQYF. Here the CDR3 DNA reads TGTGCCATCAGTCTAGGGACTAGCGGGCCGGGGGAGCAGTACTTC.